The next 16 T cell receptor beta chains were all read from a single sample in a study of spatial heterogeneity in lung cancer. TCRdb independently ran MiXCR on the 5' RACE reads; one entry per CDR3 protein. The data hold about 5,900 distinct CDR3 sequences, with about 17% observed a single time. The antigens of these receptors remain unknown. The time point was: sample taken at primary tumor resection. Regarding the study as a whole: One measure, the expanded intratumoral alpha and beta TCR count, tracked tumor mutation counts.

The source material was lung tumor tissue, sampled at surgery. These receptors originate from a male donor with early-stage non-small cell lung cancer.

This clonotype occurred many times. The chain employs TRBV7-8 and TRBJ2-7; 14 bases fit TRBD2. CDR3 length: 15 amino acids. Germline assignment: CDR1 SGHVS and CDR2 FQNEAQ. The J segment lost 2 bases and the V segment lost 3 bases, leaving 0 bases of the junction unmatched. The CDR3, as DNA: TGTGCCAGCAGCTTGACTAGCGGGGGGGCCTACGAGCAGTACTTC. It encodes CASSLTSGGAYEQYF.

In its sample, this clonotype ranks as medium-sized. This chain connects TRBV6-1 to TRBJ2-1; 7 positions agree with TRBD1. The CDR3 loop spans 15 amino acids. Germline V gene lookup returns CDR1 MNHNS and CDR2 SASEGT. V was clipped by 4 bases and J by 3 bases; unmatched bases: 6. The DNA of the CDR3 is TGTGCCAGCAGTGTTAGACAGGGATACTACAATGAGCAGTTCTTC. Translated: CASSVRQGYYNEQFF.

This clonotype was seen at least ten times. V is TRBV3-1 and J is TRBJ2-1; perhaps TRBD2 as D (7 bases). The CDR3 sequence is 18 residues long. V was cut by 0 bases and J by 5 bases, with 20 bases left in between. CDR1 and CDR2 from the germline V gene are LGHDT and YNNKEL (reference sequence). The CDR3 coding sequence is TGTGCCAGCAGCCAAGATCCTGGGGGCGGGAGTACTGACAATGAGCAGTTCTTC. Residues: CASSQDPGGGSTDNEQFF.

The chain combines TRBV7-2 with TRBJ2-1, with 8 bases lining up with TRBD2. The CDR3 extends over 14 amino acids. The germline gives CDR1 SGHTA, CDR2 FQGNSA. V trimming: 11 bases; J trimming: 5 bases; junction bases outside the gene matches: 11. CDR3 residues: CASTGRARNNEQFF. The DNA of the CDR3 is TGTGCCTCTACCGGGAGGGCCCGGAACAATGAGCAGTTCTTC.

This clonotype has a count of ten or more. V usage is TRBV2 and J usage is TRBJ2-3; no reliable D call. The germline V and J ends were trimmed by 7 bases and 2 bases, with 10 bases remaining between them. Germline assignment: CDR1 SNHLY and CDR2 FYNNEI. The CDR3 has 13 amino acids. CDR3: CASNGVFTDTQYF. CDR3 sequence (DNA): TGTGCCAGCAATGGGGTCTTCACAGATACGCAGTATTTT.

J is TRBJ2-6 and V is TRBV27; D is unclear. CDR3 length equals 15 residues. V was shortened by 6 bases and J by 0 bases, with 9 bases between the two germline ends. Germline V gene lookup returns CDR1 MNHEY and CDR2 SMNVEV (reference sequence). CDR3 sequence reads: CASSIFNSGANVLTF. CDR3 nucleotides: TGTGCCAGCAGCATCTTCAACTCTGGGGCCAACGTCCTGACTTTC.

This clonotype is medium-sized (0.01 to 0.1%) by share. The junction departs from the called germline gene at one end, perhaps through a read error. J is TRBJ2-3 and V is TRBV29-1; D may correspond to TRBD1 or TRBD2 (5 bases each). Germline V lookup: CDR1 SQVTM, CDR2 ANQGSEA. The CDR3 covers 14 residues. The CDR3 DNA reads TGCAGCGCCGAGGGACGGACGAGCACAGATAAGCAGTATTTT. This translates into CSAEGRTSTDKQYF.

Relative to its sample, this clonotype is medium-sized. This chain connects TRBV6-2 or TRBV6-3 to TRBJ2-1, with 7 bases aligning to TRBD1. CDR3 size: 14 residues. V was clipped by 2 bases and J by 3 bases; unmatched bases: 1. Germline lookup yields CDR1 MNHEY and CDR2 SVGEGT. In DNA form, the CDR3 reads TGTGCCAGCAGTTACCGGGACAGCTACAATGAGCAGTTCTTC. Protein sequence: CASSYRDSYNEQFF.

This clonotype was counted at least ten times. V gene TRBV20-1 combines with J gene TRBJ1-5; no clear D. Trimming removed 6 bases at V and 1 base at J, with 7 bases between. The CDR3 is 12 residues long. Germline CDR1 DFQATT, CDR2 SNEGSKA (reference sequence). In DNA form, the CDR3 reads TGCAGTGCCGTCGAGAGCAATCAGCCCCAGCATTTT. Translation gives CSAVESNQPQHF.

In its sample, this clonotype ranks as medium-sized. The chain combines TRBV5-1 with TRBJ2-7; tentatively, D is TRBD2 (5 bases). Germline assignment: CDR1 SGHRS and CDR2 YFSETQ. This CDR3 spans 13 amino acids. V lost 2 bases to trimming and J lost 4 bases, with 10 bases between them. The CDR3 DNA sequence: TGCGCCAGCAGCTTAACTCCGGGGTACGAGCAGTACTTC. The encoded protein is CASSLTPGYEQYF.

This clonotype was seen many times. The chain combines TRBV6-2 or TRBV6-3 with TRBJ2-7, with TRBD2 matching 7 bases. The CDR3 length is 16 residues. The germline V gene has CDR1 MNHEY and CDR2 SVGEGT. The V segment lost 3 bases and the J segment 5 bases; nucleotides outside the gene matches: 13. The CDR3 here is CASSYCCGGGGDEQYF. The CDR3 coding sequence is TGTGCCAGCAGTTATTGCTGCGGCGGGGGAGGCGACGAGCAGTACTTC.

Notes on this clonotype: A much larger clone differs from this one at a single base, so this may be a read error. This sequence joins TRBV18 and TRBJ2-3, with TRBD1 as a possible D gene (6 bases). The CDR3 runs 15 residues. Per the germline V gene, CDR1 is KGHSH and CDR2 is LQKENI. Trimming took 6 bases from V and 5 from J, leaving 18 bases between them. CDR3 sequence: CASSSQGSWVDTQYF. CDR3 nucleotides: TGTGCCAGCTCTTCACAGGGCTCGTGGGTAGATACGCAGTATTTT.

Judged by abundance, this clonotype is medium-sized. The chain joins TRBV28 to TRBJ1-4; no clear D gene. Germline V CDR1 and CDR2: MDHEN, SYDVKM. The CDR3 covers 13 residues. Trimming pared 8 bases from V and 7 bases from J, leaving 14 bases between. The CDR3 DNA follows: TGTGCCAGCGAGTTCGGGTCTGGTGAAAAACTGTTTTTT. Protein sequence: CASEFGSGEKLFF.

This clonotype is medium-sized in the sample. The chain recombines TRBV12-3 or TRBV12-4 with TRBJ2-3, with unresolved D. Trimming left V 5 bases short and J 6 bases short, with 9 bases between. The CDR3 length is 12 residues. The CDR3 is CASSPPTDTQYF. DNA of the CDR3: TGTGCCAGCAGTCCTCCTACCGATACGCAGTATTTT.

This clonotype was detected only a few times. The rearrangement links TRBV6-5 to TRBJ1-3; possible D gene TRBD1, 6 bases. CDR3 length: 14 amino acids. From germline, CDR1 is MNHEY and CDR2 SVGAGI. V lost 6 bases to trimming and J lost 1 base, with 10 bases between them. The CDR3 reads CASSRTGSGNTIYF. The CDR3 bases are TGTGCCAGCAGCCGCACAGGGTCTGGAAACACCATATATTTT.

By share, this clonotype ranks as medium-sized (0.01 to 0.1%). This rearrangement joins TRBV5-1 to TRBJ2-2, with 10 bases identical to TRBD2. This CDR3 is 18 amino acids long. V lost 5 bases and J lost 4; bases outside the gene matches: 14. CDR1 and CDR2 (germline): SGHRS, YFSETQ. Here the CDR3 reads CASRAGLALERGTGELFF. Here the CDR3 DNA reads TGCGCCAGCAGGGCGGGACTAGCGCTGGAGCGGGGCACCGGGGAGCTGTTTTTT. The full variable domain, its missing parts supplied by reference TRBV5-1 and TRBJ2-2, is KAGVTQTPRYLIKTRGQQVTLSCSPISGHRSVSWYQQTPGQGLQFLFEYFSETQRNKGNFPGRFSGRQFSNSRSEMNVSTLELGDSALYLCASRAGLALERGTGELFFGEGSRLTVL.